The source of this T cell receptor (beta chain) is a study of blood T cell repertoires in COVID-19. The overall study: The United States, Italy and Spain provided the acute and convalescent COVID-19 samples.

Sequencing used immunoSEQ multiplex PCR; TCRdb keeps in-frame clones, though not all of them. The table lists 50,000 to 70,000 clones, 60% to 85% of them singletons, with roughly 23% in the top ten. Material: peripheral blood. The source of this sequence is a man aged 50-59 years with active or convalescent COVID-19.

The CDR3 is CASSYSLAGYEQYF. The CDR3 DNA follows: TGTGCCAGCAGTTACTCTCTAGCGGGCTACGAGCAGTACTTC. The chain uses TRBV6-5 and TRBJ2-7, with TRBD2 matching over 8 bases. CDR1 and CDR2 (germline): MNHEY, SVGAGI. V lost 0 bases to trimming and J lost 3 bases; unmatched junction nucleotides: 1. There are 14 residues in the CDR3.